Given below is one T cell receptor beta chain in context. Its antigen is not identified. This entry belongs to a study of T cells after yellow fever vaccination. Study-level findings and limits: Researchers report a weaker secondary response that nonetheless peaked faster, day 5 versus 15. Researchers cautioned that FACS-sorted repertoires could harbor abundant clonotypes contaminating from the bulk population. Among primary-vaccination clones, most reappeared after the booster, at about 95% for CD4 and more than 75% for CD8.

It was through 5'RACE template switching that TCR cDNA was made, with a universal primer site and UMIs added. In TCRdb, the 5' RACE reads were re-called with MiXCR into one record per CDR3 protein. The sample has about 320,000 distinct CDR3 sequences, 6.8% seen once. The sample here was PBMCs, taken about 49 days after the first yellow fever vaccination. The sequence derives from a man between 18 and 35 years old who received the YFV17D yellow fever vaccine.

Here the CDR3 DNA reads TGTGCCATCGGCCCCGGGGTCCGCTGCTACAATGAGCAGTTCTTC. It specifies CAIGPGVRCYNEQFF. The V and J genes are TRBV5-6 and TRBJ2-1, with a tentative D call TRBD2 (5 bases). Per germline, CDR1 SGHDT and CDR2 YYEEEE. V was trimmed by 9 bases and J by 3 bases, leaving 19 bases between them. The CDR3 loop spans 15 amino acids.